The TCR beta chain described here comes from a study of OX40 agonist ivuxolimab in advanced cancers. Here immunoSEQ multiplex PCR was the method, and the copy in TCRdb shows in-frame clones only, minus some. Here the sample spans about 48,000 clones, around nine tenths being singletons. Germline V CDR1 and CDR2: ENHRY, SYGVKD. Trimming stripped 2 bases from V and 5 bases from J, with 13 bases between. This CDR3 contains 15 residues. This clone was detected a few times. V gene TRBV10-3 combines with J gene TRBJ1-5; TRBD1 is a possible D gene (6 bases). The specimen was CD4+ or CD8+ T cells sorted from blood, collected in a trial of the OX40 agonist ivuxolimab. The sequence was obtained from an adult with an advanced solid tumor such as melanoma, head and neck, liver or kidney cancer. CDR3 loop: CAISEGGSVHQPQHF. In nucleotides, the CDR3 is TGTGCCATCAGTGAGGGGGGCAGCGTACATCAGCCCCAGCATTTT.